This T cell receptor beta chain was captured by sequencing in a study of shared clonotypes between healthy human individuals. About the research overall: Researchers assigned three CD4 naive, three CD4 memory, two CD8 naive and one CD8 memory plate to each donor.

Sequencing was performed with immunoSEQ multiplex PCR; in TCRdb, only in-frame clones are kept and a portion is missing. This table holds approximately 600,000 clones, approximately 95% found once. As to this clone: No antigen is known for it.

Naive CD8 cells were CD45RO-negative, positively selected for CCR7, excluding terminally differentiated effector memory CD45RA+ cells. Study observations and caveats: Represented diversity, genetic and exposure-history alike, was limited by few donors. The study's rarefaction showed incomplete sorted-subset sequencing despite large depth. It was anticipated that sequencing depth would influence how many clonotypes donors shared.

The source of this sequence is a woman aged 25 to 39 in good health. Sequenced: naive CD8+ T cells sorted from blood.

CDR3 residues: CAWSKIMGQNLYGYTF. The CDR3 DNA reads TGTGCCTGGAGTAAAATAATGGGACAGAACCTATATGGCTACACCTTC. The chain is built from TRBV30 and TRBJ1-2; 7 nucleotides agree with TRBD1. The CDR3 sequence is 16 residues long. V was clipped by 2 bases and J by 5 bases; unmatched bases: 14. CDR1 GTSNPN and CDR2 SVGIG come from the germline V gene (reference sequence).